This TCR beta chain was documented in a study of T cell responses to AZD1222 COVID-19 vaccine. Assay: immunoSEQ multiplex PCR; the TCRdb copy retains only in-frame clones and omits some. The table has around 120,000 clones, 92% seen once; the top ten hold about 1.1%. The ends lost 5 bases at V and 13 bases at J; junction bases unmatched: 10. This CDR3 spans 11 amino acids. Germline V CDR1 and CDR2: DFQATT, SNEGSKA (reference sequence). The chain has TRBV20-1 and TRBJ1-2; 7 positions match TRBD1. The sample in question was peripheral blood, obtained 28 days after the second AZD1222 dose. The TCR comes from an adult who received the AZD1222 COVID-19 vaccine. In DNA, the CDR3 is TGCAGTGCTCTAAGGGGGCAATATACCACCTTC. It translates to CSALRGQYTTF.